This passage covers 20 T cell receptor beta chains from one sample sequenced in a study of cytomegalovirus exposure and HLA in healthy donors. PCR primers comprised 60 Vbeta and 13 Jbeta primers. Produced via immunoSEQ multiplex PCR; TCRdb's table is partial and in-frame only. This table holds around 100,000 clones, just under 80% found once. The specimen was PBMCs. The receptors shown here come from a woman aged 40 to 55 in good health and CMV-seropositive.

The V and J genes are TRBV19 and TRBJ1-5, with a weak D call TRBD1 (5 bases). Germline CDR1 and CDR2: LNHDA and SQIVND (reference sequence). Trimming took 5 bases from V and 4 from J, leaving 12 bases between them. CDR3 length: 14 residues. The CDR3: CASSYDSLNQPQHF. CDR3 DNA: TGTGCCAGTAGTTATGACAGTCTGAATCAGCCCCAGCATTTT.

This sequence joins TRBV19 and TRBJ1-5; 9 bases fit TRBD1. Germline V gene sequence: CDR1 LNHDA, CDR2 SQIVND (reference sequence). After removal of 6 bases from V and 7 bases from J, the junction contained 7 bases not matched to a gene. The CDR3 length is 14 residues. The CDR3 loop reads CASREDRGWQPQHF. The CDR3 region has the DNA TGTGCCAGTAGAGAGGACAGGGGTTGGCAGCCCCAGCATTTT.

This clone was seen just once. This CDR3 is missing its conserved last phenylalanine or tryptophan, likely due to a read error. It is unclear where the CDR3 begins or ends on the DNA, so no DNA is shown, and the CDR3 is as TCRdb lists it. This sequence joins TRBV21-1 and TRBJ1-5; TRBD1 was called by the table and not checked on the DNA. TRBV21-1 is deemed a pseudogene. With termini counted, the CDR3 has 14 amino acids. CDR3 in amino acids: CASSNGTGNQPQHL.

This clone was detected only once. The chain couples TRBV29-1 to TRBJ2-5; TRBD2 agrees at 8 bases. The CDR3 length is 16 residues. Unmatched junction bases numbered 16, after V lost 5 bases and J lost 5 bases. The V gene's germline CDR1 is SQVTM and CDR2 ANQGSEA. The CDR3 nucleotides read TGCAGCGTTCGGGGGGGCGGGAGTAGACTCGGGGAGACCCAGTACTTC. Its protein is CSVRGGGSRLGETQYF.

Concerning this clone itself: An end of the junction differs from the germline gene, which may be a read error. V and J are TRBV7-7 and TRBJ2-5, with 10 nucleotides matching TRBD1. This CDR3 region has 16 residues. CDR1 and CDR2 (germline): SSHAT, FNYEAQ (reference sequence). CDR3 region: CASSSRDRGGQETQYF. As DNA, the CDR3 is TGTGCTAGCAGCTCCCGGGACAGGGGAGGCCAAGAGACCCAGTACTTC.

This chain uses TRBV29-1 with TRBJ2-1; maybe TRBD1 (6 bases). The CDR3 is 13 residues long. V was shortened by 1 base and J by 3 bases, with 7 bases between the two germline ends. From germline, CDR1 is SQVTM and CDR2 ANQGSEA. Written as DNA, the CDR3 is TGCAGCGTTGAAGTACAGGGCTACAATGAGCAGTTCTTC. Translation: CSVEVQGYNEQFF.

The J gene is TRBJ1-2, the V gene TRBV9; D uncertain. The CDR3 runs 13 residues. Trimming pared 2 bases from V and 2 bases from J, leaving 7 bases between. CDR1 is SGDLS, CDR2 YYNGEE, per germline. DNA for the CDR3: TGTGCCAGCAGCGTGGTAAGCAACTATGGCTACACCTTC. This codes for CASSVVSNYGYTF. Together with reference TRBV9 and TRBJ1-2, the CDR3 gives the full variable domain: DSGVTQTPKHLITATGQRVTLRCSPRSGDLSVYWYQQSLDQGLQFLIQYYNGEERAKGNILERFSAQQFPDLHSELNLSSLELGDSALYFCASSVVSNYGYTFGSGTRLTVV.

J is TRBJ1-4 and V is TRBV5-8; D perhaps matches TRBD1 (5 bases). V gave up 1 base and J gave up 7 bases, with 14 bases separating them. The CDR3 consists of 15 residues. In germline, CDR1 is SGHTS, CDR2 YDEGEE. The CDR3 region has the DNA TGTGCCAGCAGCTTGCTTGAGACAGAAGCTGAAAAACTGTTTTTT. It encodes CASSLLETEAEKLFF. The whole variable domain, remainder taken from reference TRBV5-8 and TRBJ1-4, is EAGVTQSPTHLIKTRGQQATLRCSPISGHTSVYWYQQALGLGLQFLLWYDEGEERNRGNFPPRFSGRQFPNYSSELNVNALELEDSALYLCASSLLETEAEKLFFGSGTQLSVL.

V and J are TRBV27 and TRBJ2-3, with 8 bases identical to TRBD1. CDR3 size: 15 residues. V shed 5 bases, J shed 5 bases, and the junction held 9 bases outside the gene matches. From germline, CDR1 is MNHEY and CDR2 SMNVEV (reference sequence). The CDR3: CASSPIRGQGDTQYF. The CDR3 DNA reads TGTGCCAGCAGTCCAATCAGGGGGCAAGGAGATACGCAGTATTTT.

A word on this clone: Other DNA sequences from this sample encode an identical CDR3 as well. The chain carries TRBV28 and TRBJ1-1; D is perhaps TRBD1 (6 bases). Germline V gene data show CDR1 as MDHEN and CDR2 as SYDVKM. This CDR3 contains 15 residues. Trimming shortened V by 5 bases and J by 1 base, and 14 bases separated the two germline ends. The DNA of the CDR3 is TGTGCCAGCAGTGTCATGGACAGCCGGAACACTGAAGCTTTCTTT. Amino acids: CASSVMDSRNTEAFF. The full variable domain, completed using reference TRBV28 and TRBJ1-1, is DVKVTQSSRYLVKRTGEKVFLECVQDMDHENMFWYRQDPGLGLRLIYFSYDVKMKEKGDIPEGYSVSREKKERFSLILESASTNQTSMYLCASSVMDSRNTEAFFGQGTRLTVV.

Regarding this clone: At one of its ends the junction is not consistent with the germline gene, which may arise from a read error. The V and J genes are TRBV7-9 and TRBJ2-3; 11 nucleotides agree with TRBD2. The CDR3 totals 15 residues. Germline CDR1 is SEHNR and CDR2 is FQNEAQ (reference sequence). CDR3 residues: CSSSLRGLAADTQYF. In DNA, the CDR3 is TGTTCCAGCAGCTTAAGGGGACTAGCGGCAGATACGCAGTATTTT. Drawing the rest from reference TRBV7-9 and TRBJ2-3, the complete variable domain is DTGVSQNPRHKITKRGQNVTFRCDPISEHNRLYWYRQTLGQGPEFLTYFQNEAQLEKSRLLSDRFSAERPKGSFSTLEIQRTEQGDSAMYLCSSSLRGLAADTQYFGPGTRLTVL.

The chain couples TRBV6-6 to TRBJ2-7; D is possibly TRBD2 (5 bases). CDR3 length equals 14 residues. CDR1 and CDR2 (germline): MNHNY, SVGAGI (reference sequence). Trimming cost V 2 bases and J 6 bases, with 14 bases left between them. CDR3 loop: CASSYGQRVLEQYF. The CDR3, as DNA: TGTGCCAGCAGTTACGGCCAGAGGGTTCTCGAGCAGTACTTC.

The V and J genes are TRBV6-5 and TRBJ2-3; 7 bases match TRBD1. Trimming cost V 2 bases and J 3 bases; bases outside gene matches: 5. This CDR3 is built from 15 residues. Germline CDR1 reads MNHEY; CDR2 reads SVGAGI. CDR3 protein: CASSYVQGLTDTQYF. For the CDR3, the DNA is TGTGCCAGCAGTTACGTACAGGGGTTGACAGATACGCAGTATTTT.

This clone was seen a single time. The chain couples TRBV27 to TRBJ2-7; D gene ambiguous. CDR1 and CDR2 (germline): MNHEY, SMNVEV (reference sequence). The CDR3 has 13 amino acids. Trimming took off 4 bases at V and 9 bases at J, with 16 bases between the two ends. The CDR3: CASSSKVESRQYF. The CDR3, as DNA: TGTGCCAGCAGTTCCAAAGTAGAAAGTCGGCAGTACTTC.

The sample holds a few counts of this clone. The chain has TRBV5-6 and TRBJ1-1; D possibly corresponds to TRBD1 (6 bases). The CDR3 is 13 amino acids. V lost 4 bases and J lost 4, with 11 bases in between. The germline V gene encodes CDR1 SGHDT and CDR2 YYEEEE. CDR3 nucleotides: TGTGCCAGCAGCCCCCTCAGGGGCACTGAAGCTTTCTTT. It codes for CASSPLRGTEAFF.

The rearrangement links TRBV9 to TRBJ2-7; the match to TRBD1 covers 11 bases. Germline V gene lookup returns CDR1 SGDLS and CDR2 YYNGEE. With V trimmed by 4 bases and J by 7 bases, 7 bases remained unmatched. CDR3 length: 14 amino acids. CDR3 amino acids: CASSSGQGVREQYF. As DNA, the CDR3 is TGTGCCAGCAGCTCGGGACAGGGGGTTAGGGAGCAGTACTTC.

This chain joins TRBV28 and TRBJ1-1; TRBD1 is a possible D gene (5 bases). This CDR3 region has 13 residues. The V and J ends lost 3 bases and 8 bases respectively, with 13 bases between them. Germline CDR1 MDHEN, CDR2 SYDVKM. CDR3 protein: CASSLAAREEAFF. For the CDR3, the DNA is TGTGCCAGCAGTTTGGCCGCCAGGGAAGAAGCTTTCTTT.

The chain is built from TRBV30 and TRBJ1-1, with 9 nucleotides matching TRBD1. This CDR3 is built from 14 residues. Trimming took 8 bases from V and 5 from J; bases not matched to a gene: 12. The V gene's germline CDR1 is GTSNPN and CDR2 SVGIG (reference sequence). For the CDR3, the DNA is TGTGCCGGGGGCTTGGACAGGGGAAGAACTGAAGCTTTCTTT. Translated: CAGGLDRGRTEAFF.

The rearrangement uses TRBV29-1 and TRBJ2-7, with TRBD2 matching over 11 bases. The ends lost 6 bases at V and 0 bases at J; junction bases unmatched: 4. Germline CDR1 SQVTM, CDR2 ANQGSEA. The CDR3 is 14 residues long. CDR3 in DNA: TGCAGCGTCTTACTAGCGGGAGCCTCCTACGAGCAGTACTTC. It is translated as CSVLLAGASYEQYF.

In regard to this clone: The same CDR3 is also encoded by other DNA sequences in this sample. This sequence joins TRBV30 and TRBJ2-1; a weak D match, TRBD1 (5 bases). Per the germline V gene, CDR1 is GTSNPN and CDR2 is SVGIG (reference sequence). The CDR3 spans 12 residues. Trimming stripped 0 bases from V and 6 bases from J, with 6 bases between. In nucleotides, the CDR3 is TGTGCCTGGAGTGTTCAGGGCAATGAGCAGTTCTTC. As protein: CAWSVQGNEQFF. The whole variable domain, filled in from reference TRBV30 and TRBJ2-1, reads SQTIHQWPATLVQPVGSPLSLECTVEGTSNPNLYWYRQAAGRGLQLLFYSVGIGQISSEVPQNLSASRPQDRQFILSSKKLLLSDSGFYLCAWSVQGNEQFFGPGTRLTVL.